This TCR beta chain was identified in a study of T cell repertoires in cytomegalovirus infection. Study at large: Well-studied HLA-B-restricted epitopes and recently identified HLA-C-restricted epitopes of CMV were both used in the study.

About this clonotype: Its antigen is undetermined.

Study conclusions and caveats: Using cumulative public TCR beta family frequency, the authors identified those who carried CMV together with the relevant HLA. HLA-C-restricted TCR beta clonotypes specific for CMV led the ex vivo response.

Trimming took 4 bases from V and 3 from J; bases not matched to a gene: 3. The CDR3 length is 13 residues. The germline CDR1 and CDR2 sequences are SQVTM and ANQGSEA. TCRdb reprocessed the reads with MiXCR, giving one entry per CDR3 protein. The table lists around 300,000 distinct CDR3 sequences, around 25% of them singletons. The receptor's source is a human donor in good health (CMV status not recorded). Some clones in this sample may be carry-over from other donors' samples. The sample was cultured PBMCs, taken from culture after CMV antigen stimulation. The V call is TRBV29-1, the J call TRBJ2-1; TRBD2 matches at 7 bases. The CDR3 protein is CSVVGGSYNEQFF. The CDR3 nucleotides read TGCAGCGTTGTCGGCGGGAGCTACAATGAGCAGTTCTTC.